One TCR beta chain is described in this entry. This entry belongs to a study of T cells expressing NK-cell markers. Study-wide context: The study drew TCR beta repertoires from sorted CD3+CD56+NKG2C+, CD3+CD56+NKG2C- and CD3+CD56-NKG2C+ T cells. The authors sequenced eight donors, of whom seven were HCMV-seropositive and one was seronegative.

Template switching by 5'RACE with UMIs generated the TCR beta cDNA. From its re-call of the 5' RACE reads, TCRdb lists each CDR3 protein once, without DNA. The sample table sets out approximately 380,000 distinct CDR3 sequences. The material sequenced was blood T cells: a sorted CD56 or NKG2C T cell subset, CD4+ or CD8+ T cells, or bulk PBMC T cells (not recorded which). The clonotype comes from a man aged 18-69 years in good health.

CDR3 loop: CASSTRGQGGRGQYF. The chain couples TRBV27 to TRBJ2-7; with no DNA, the TCRdb D assignment of TRBD1 cannot be verified. CDR1 is MNHEY and CDR2 is SMNVEV in the germline V gene (reference sequence). The CDR3 length is 15 residues.